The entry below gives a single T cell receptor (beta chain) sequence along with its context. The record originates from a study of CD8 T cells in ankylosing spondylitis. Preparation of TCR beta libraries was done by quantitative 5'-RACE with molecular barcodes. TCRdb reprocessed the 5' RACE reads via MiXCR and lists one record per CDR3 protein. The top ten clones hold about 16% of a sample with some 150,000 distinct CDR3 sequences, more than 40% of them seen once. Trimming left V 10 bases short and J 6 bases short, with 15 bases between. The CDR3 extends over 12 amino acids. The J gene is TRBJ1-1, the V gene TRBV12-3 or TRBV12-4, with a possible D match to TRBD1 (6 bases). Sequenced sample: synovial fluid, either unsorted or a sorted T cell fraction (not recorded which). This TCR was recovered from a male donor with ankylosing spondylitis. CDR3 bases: TGTGCCAACTCCCGCAGGGGCTCTGAAGCTTTCTTT. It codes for CANSRRGSEAFF.